The sequence of this T cell receptor beta chain was determined in a study of T cells in localized non-small cell lung cancer. Study-wide results and limits: A raised T cell density in blood coincided with lengthier overall survival. Uninvolved adjacent lung showed the highest T cell clonality, exceeding tumor. A median of roughly 52 of the top 100 tumor clones appeared in adjacent lung, which was paired and uninvolved. Since sequencing was restricted to only one region of the tumor, intratumor heterogeneity remains a possibility.

Germline CDR1 reads MNHEY; CDR2 reads SVGAGI. V dropped 2 bases and J dropped 0 bases, with 9 bases sitting between them. The CDR3 has 15 amino acids. The table came from immunoSEQ multiplex PCR; TCRdb's copy has only in-frame clones and leaves some out. The sample lists about 15,000 clones; around 85% were seen once. Note on this clone: Antigen unknown.

The source is a female donor of 60 years or more with stage I squamous cell lung carcinoma. This material consisted of peripheral blood, taken before any cancer treatment. The chain is built from TRBV6-5 and TRBJ2-3; D is unclear. CDR3 amino acids: CASSYEFSSTDTQYF. The CDR3 nucleotides are TGTGCCAGCAGTTACGAGTTTTCTAGCACAGATACGCAGTATTTT.